This record looks at one T cell receptor beta chain sequence and its context. Antigen unknown. Sequencing was performed with immunoSEQ multiplex PCR; in TCRdb, only in-frame clones are kept and a portion is missing. The sample lists roughly 26,000 clones; about nine tenths were seen once. This sample stems from a study of T cells in localized non-small cell lung cancer. Whole-study results and caveats: Owing to sequencing of a solitary tumor region, heterogeneity cannot be discounted. Adjacent lung tissue had a median approximately 57 of the top 100 clones found in the tumor. Uninvolved nearby lung showed the greatest T cell clonality, exceeding that found in tumor. Greater blood T cell density accompanied longer overall survival.

Germline V gene data show CDR1 as SEHNR and CDR2 as FQNEAQ (reference sequence). V lost 1 base to trimming and J lost 5 bases, with 11 bases between them. This CDR3 region has 14 residues. This rearrangement joins TRBV7-9 to TRBJ1-1; D not certain. This TCR was recovered from a female donor over 55 with stage II squamous cell lung carcinoma. The sequencing used peripheral blood, collected before any cancer treatment. DNA for the CDR3: TGTGCCAGCAGCTTAGATGGGGTGGGGACTGAAGCTTTCTTT. Its translation: CASSLDGVGTEAFF.